Each of the 29 T cell receptor beta chains below was sequenced from the same sample in a study of blood T cell repertoires in COVID-19. TCRdb's copy holds only in-frame clones and misses some; the assay was immunoSEQ multiplex PCR. Among some 110,000 clones listed, about 75% were seen once. Sequenced: peripheral blood. The receptors were gathered from a woman aged 70-85 years with acute or convalescent COVID-19.

CDR3 DNA sequence: TGCAGCGTTGAGGGGGGACAGAAAAGCGCTTTCTTT. It is translated as CSVEGGQKSAFF. The chain links TRBV29-1 to TRBJ1-1; 7 bases align to TRBD1. The V segment lost 3 bases and the J segment 11 bases; nucleotides outside the gene matches: 9. The CDR3 runs 12 residues. Looked up from germline, CDR1 is SQVTM and CDR2 is ANQGSEA.

The genes are TRBV3-1 (or the pseudogene TRBV3-2) and TRBJ2-3; unclear D gene. Germline V gene lookup returns CDR1 LGHDT and CDR2 YNNKEL (reference sequence). The V end lost 0 bases, the J end lost 4 bases, and 5 bases lay between the germline ends. The length of the CDR3 is 13 residues. CDR3 nucleotide sequence: TGTGCCAGCAGCCAAGATCACTCAGATACGCAGTATTTT. Protein sequence: CASSQDHSDTQYF.

This sequence joins TRBV10-3 and TRBJ1-2; 8 positions match TRBD1. V dropped 3 bases and J dropped 5; count of bases not matched to a gene: 8. CDR1 ENHRY and CDR2 SYGVKD come from the germline V gene. This CDR3 has 15 residues. DNA of the CDR3: TGTGCCATCAGTGAAGGGCAGGGGGCAGGATATGGCTACACCTTC. Its protein product is CAISEGQGAGYGYTF.

This clone has only a few counts. The chain recombines TRBV19 with TRBJ1-1; 9 bases are shared with TRBD1. The length of the CDR3 is 15 residues. V gave up 4 bases and J gave up 2 bases; unmatched junction bases: 5. Germline CDR1 is LNHDA and CDR2 is SQIVND (reference sequence). This CDR3 is CASSTTGGRNTEAFF. CDR3 in DNA: TGTGCCAGTAGTACGACAGGGGGGCGAAACACTGAAGCTTTCTTT.

Only one count was recorded for this clone. The chain recombines TRBV19 with TRBJ2-3, with 10 bases fitting TRBD1. CDR1 and CDR2 (germline): LNHDA, SQIVND (reference sequence). V shed 7 bases, J shed 3 bases, and the junction held 4 bases outside the gene matches. The CDR3 totals 14 residues. The CDR3 spells CASTRDRGTDTQYF. DNA for the CDR3: TGTGCCAGTACCCGGGACAGGGGAACAGATACGCAGTATTTT.

The chain joins TRBV28 to TRBJ1-5, with 8 bases aligning to TRBD1. The CDR3 is 18 amino acids. The germline CDR1 and CDR2 sequences are MDHEN and SYDVKM. The ends lost 4 bases at V and 5 bases at J; junction bases unmatched: 16. CDR3 residues: CASSSTGGGSALYQPQHF. DNA for the CDR3: TGTGCCAGCAGTTCTACAGGGGGAGGGTCCGCATTGTATCAGCCCCAGCATTTT.

The chain couples TRBV2 to TRBJ2-7; no definite D call. Germline values: CDR1 SNHLY, CDR2 FYNNEI. The CDR3 covers 12 residues. The V end lost 4 bases, the J end lost 0 bases, and 4 bases lay between the germline ends. Here the CDR3 DNA reads TGTGCCAGCAGTGCAAACTCCTACGAGCAGTACTTC. This encodes CASSANSYEQYF.

The rearrangement links TRBV6-5 to TRBJ1-1; TRBD1 aligns across 8 bases. Germline trimming cut 5 bases from V and 3 bases from J; bases unmatched to any gene: 8. Germline V CDR1 and CDR2: MNHEY, SVGAGI. The CDR3 has 15 residues. The CDR3 DNA sequence: TGTGCCAGCAGTCCGACCCGACAGGGGTACACTGAAGCTTTCTTT. This sequence encodes CASSPTRQGYTEAFF.

This chain connects TRBV5-1 to TRBJ1-1; no definite D call. The CDR3 totals 15 residues. CDR1 and CDR2 (germline): SGHRS, YFSETQ. The V gene lost 4 bases and the J gene lost 3 bases, with 16 bases spanning the gap. The CDR3 DNA is TGCGCCAGCAGCCCCCGCCCGGGCGGGGACACTGAAGCTTTCTTT. Translation: CASSPRPGGDTEAFF.

This rearrangement joins TRBV29-1 to TRBJ1-2; 8 bases are shared with TRBD1. Germline V CDR1 and CDR2: SQVTM, ANQGSEA. This CDR3 is built from 14 residues. Unmatched junction bases numbered 5, after V lost 1 base and J lost 4 bases. CDR3 DNA sequence: TGCAGCGTTGAAGTGACAGGGGCCATCTATGGCTACACCTTC. It translates to CSVEVTGAIYGYTF.

The V and J genes are TRBV5-4 and TRBJ2-5, with 7 bases identical to TRBD1. The CDR3 contains 16 residues. V trimming: 4 bases; J trimming: 5 bases; junction bases outside the gene matches: 14. Germline V gives CDR1 SGHNT, CDR2 YYREEE (reference sequence). The CDR3 DNA follows: TGTGCCAGCAGCCCCCCAGCGACAGGGAAGAAGGAGACCCAGTACTTC. This codes for CASSPPATGKKETQYF.

This clone was observed a handful of times. This chain links TRBV19 with TRBJ1-5, with D unclear. CDR3 size: 12 residues. Germline V gene sequence: CDR1 LNHDA, CDR2 SQIVND (reference sequence). Trimming shortened V by 6 bases and J by 2 bases, and 5 bases separated the two germline ends. The CDR3 sequence is CASRAGNQPQHF. The CDR3 DNA reads TGTGCCAGTAGGGCGGGCAATCAGCCCCAGCATTTT. Looking up the rest from reference TRBV19 and TRBJ1-5 gives the full variable domain: DGGITQSPKYLFRKEGQNVTLSCEQNLNHDAMYWYRQDPGQGLRLIYYSQIVNDFQKGDIAEGYSVSREKKESFPLTVTSAQKNPTAFYLCASRAGNQPQHFGDGTRLSIL.

This clone was detected only once. The chain uses TRBV6-6 and TRBJ1-4; 11 bases line up with TRBD1. Germline V gene sequence: CDR1 MNHNY, CDR2 SVGAGI (reference sequence). V shed 6 bases and J 7 bases; nucleotides not matched to a gene: 4. The CDR3 is made up of 14 amino acids. The DNA of the CDR3 is TGTGCCAGCAGCAAGGGACAGGGGGTTGAAAAACTGTTTTTT. This sequence encodes CASSKGQGVEKLFF.

The chain joins TRBV19 to TRBJ1-6; 9 bases are shared with TRBD1. V was pared by 4 bases and J by 0 bases, with 1 base of the junction left unmatched. This CDR3 has 16 residues. Looked up from germline, CDR1 is LNHDA and CDR2 is SQIVND (reference sequence). The CDR3 spells CASSTDRGSYNSPLHF. DNA of the CDR3: TGTGCCAGTAGTACGGACAGGGGCTCCTATAATTCACCCCTCCACTTT.

V is TRBV12-5 and J is TRBJ2-4; 8 nucleotides align to TRBD1. V was pared by 5 bases and J by 6 bases, with 3 bases of the junction left unmatched. Germline values: CDR1 LGHNT, CDR2 FRNRAP. CDR3 length: 13 residues. CDR3 region: CASGQGAGNIQYF. In DNA form, the CDR3 reads TGTGCTAGTGGTCAGGGGGCGGGAAACATTCAGTACTTC. The entire variable domain, with the rest obtained from reference TRBV12-5 and TRBJ2-4, is as follows: DARVTQTPRHKVTEMGQEVTMRCQPILGHNTVFWYRQTMMQGLELLAYFRNRAPLDDSGMPKDRFSAEMPDATLATLKIQPSEPRDSAVYFCASGQGAGNIQYFGAGTRLSVL.

This clone has a single count. The chain uses TRBV30 and TRBJ1-1, with D tentatively TRBD1 (6 bases). Germline V gene sequence: CDR1 GTSNPN, CDR2 SVGIG (reference sequence). V was clipped by 3 bases and J by 1 base, with 12 bases between them. This CDR3 spans 14 amino acids. The chain's CDR3 is CAWRKQGTNTEAFF. CDR3 coding DNA: TGTGCCTGGAGAAAACAGGGAACGAACACTGAAGCTTTCTTT. Together with reference TRBV30 and TRBJ1-1, the CDR3 gives the full variable domain: SQTIHQWPATLVQPVGSPLSLECTVEGTSNPNLYWYRQAAGRGLQLLFYSVGIGQISSEVPQNLSASRPQDRQFILSSKKLLLSDSGFYLCAWRKQGTNTEAFFGQGTRLTVV.

The chain couples TRBV18 to TRBJ2-5; D is possibly TRBD2 (5 bases). Deletions cut 8 bases from V and 3 bases from J, with 22 bases between. Per germline, CDR1 KGHSH and CDR2 LQKENI. This CDR3 has 16 residues. The CDR3 nucleotides are TGTGCCAGCACAACCACCCGGTCCCAGACTAAAGAGACCCAGTACTTC. Its protein product is CASTTTRSQTKETQYF.

V gene TRBV29-1 combines with J gene TRBJ1-2; the match to TRBD1 covers 7 bases. Germline values: CDR1 SQVTM, CDR2 ANQGSEA. The CDR3 extends over 13 amino acids. Trimming took 8 bases from V and 4 from J; bases not matched to a gene: 10. CDR3 residues: CSSRKQGGYGYTF. CDR3 sequence (DNA): TGCAGCTCAAGGAAGCAGGGGGGCTATGGCTACACCTTC.

This chain uses TRBV10-1 with TRBJ2-7; 9 bases agree with TRBD1. This CDR3 has 13 residues. The V and J ends lost 4 bases and 12 bases, in that order; junction bases with no gene match: 10. The germline gives CDR1 WNHNN, CDR2 SYGVQD (reference sequence). CDR3 nucleotide sequence: TGCGCCAGCAGTGCGGACAGGGGCCTGACACGGTACTTC. Its protein is CASSADRGLTRYF.

This clone has more than one count but fewer than ten. The chain carries TRBV3-1 (or the pseudogene TRBV3-2) and TRBJ1-5; no reliable D call. The CDR3 has 16 residues. The germline CDR1 and CDR2 sequences are LGHDT and YNNKEL (reference sequence). Trimming pared 0 bases from V and 7 bases from J, leaving 16 bases between. This CDR3 reads CASSQETLRGRQPQHF. In nucleotides, the CDR3 is TGTGCCAGCAGCCAAGAAACCCTACGGGGTCGCCAGCCCCAGCATTTT.

The chain carries TRBV3-1 (or the pseudogene TRBV3-2) and TRBJ2-1; 10 nucleotides line up with TRBD2. The CDR3 runs 16 residues. V shed 0 bases and J 7 bases; nucleotides not matched to a gene: 6. Looked up from germline, CDR1 is LGHDT and CDR2 is YNNKEL (reference sequence). The CDR3 protein is CASSQEPSGGANEQFF. The CDR3 nucleotides read TGTGCCAGCAGCCAAGAACCGAGCGGGGGGGCTAATGAGCAGTTCTTC.

The chain joins TRBV19 to TRBJ2-3, with a tentative D call TRBD2 (5 bases). The CDR3 sequence is 14 residues long. Germline CDR1 and CDR2: LNHDA and SQIVND (reference sequence). The V and J ends lost 6 bases and 5 bases respectively, with 15 bases between them. The CDR3: CASSRVRAVDTQYF. DNA for the CDR3: TGTGCCAGTAGCCGGGTGAGGGCGGTAGATACGCAGTATTTT.

This clone was counted a few times. The chain's CDR3 is CASSPRAMGYTEAFF. The CDR3 DNA is TGTGCCAGCAGCCCGAGGGCCATGGGCTACACTGAAGCTTTCTTT. The chain couples TRBV5-6 to TRBJ1-1; D uncertain. The germline V gene has CDR1 SGHDT and CDR2 YYEEEE. The CDR3 is 15 amino acids. The V gene lost 4 bases and the J gene lost 3 bases, with 16 bases spanning the gap.

This clone was found a few times. The rearrangement uses TRBV28 and TRBJ1-2; possible D gene TRBD1, 6 bases. The V end lost 2 bases, the J end lost 1 base, and 11 bases lay between the germline ends. From germline, CDR1 is MDHEN and CDR2 SYDVKM. CDR3 length: 15 amino acids. DNA of the CDR3: TGTGCCAGCAGTTTACAGGGGCTAGGTAACTATGGCTACACCTTC. Protein sequence: CASSLQGLGNYGYTF.

V gene TRBV27 combines with J gene TRBJ2-7, with a possible D match to TRBD1 (6 bases). V shed 6 bases and J shed 5 bases, with 11 bases lying between them. The CDR3 loop spans 12 amino acids. Looked up from germline, CDR1 is MNHEY and CDR2 is SMNVEV (reference sequence). The DNA for the CDR3 is TGTGCCAGCAGCCTACAGGGCCACGAGCAGTACTTC. Encoded protein: CASSLQGHEQYF.

The table lists this clone with a few counts. The CDR3: CATSRSRDRVVEAFF. In DNA form, the CDR3 reads TGTGCCACCAGCAGGAGCCGGGACAGGGTTGTTGAAGCTTTCTTT. The chain is built from TRBV15 and TRBJ1-1; 9 bases are a match to TRBD1. Germline CDR1 LNHNV, CDR2 YYDKDF (reference sequence). V shed 3 bases, J shed 7 bases, and the junction held 9 bases outside the gene matches. This CDR3 has 15 amino acids.

The gene calls are TRBV7-7 and TRBJ2-5, with a weak D call TRBD1 (6 bases). The CDR3 sequence is 16 residues long. With 5 bases removed from V and 4 bases from J, the gap between germline ends came to 20 bases. CDR1 is SSHAT and CDR2 is FNYEAQ in the germline V gene (reference sequence). The CDR3 reads CASSPAGTTRGETQYF. The CDR3 bases are TGTGCCAGCAGCCCAGCCGGGACAACAAGGGGAGAGACCCAGTACTTC.

The gene calls are TRBV5-6 and TRBJ1-2; TRBD1 matches at 11 bases. The CDR3 totals 13 residues. Trimming took 6 bases from V and 4 from J; bases not matched to a gene: 2. CDR1 SGHDT and CDR2 YYEEEE come from the germline V gene. The CDR3, as DNA: TGTGCCAGCACGGGACAGGGGGGCTATGGCTACACCTTC. Its protein is CASTGQGGYGYTF.

CDR3 in amino acids: CASSGLTGVLNTGELFF. Here the CDR3 DNA reads TGTGCCAGCAGCGGTCTAACAGGGGTACTAAACACCGGGGAGCTGTTTTTT. The chain employs TRBV3-1 (or the pseudogene TRBV3-2) and TRBJ2-2; 7 nucleotides align to TRBD1. The CDR3 loop spans 17 amino acids. Germline trimming cut 5 bases from V and 2 bases from J; bases unmatched to any gene: 11. The germline V gene encodes CDR1 LGHDT and CDR2 YNNKEL (reference sequence).